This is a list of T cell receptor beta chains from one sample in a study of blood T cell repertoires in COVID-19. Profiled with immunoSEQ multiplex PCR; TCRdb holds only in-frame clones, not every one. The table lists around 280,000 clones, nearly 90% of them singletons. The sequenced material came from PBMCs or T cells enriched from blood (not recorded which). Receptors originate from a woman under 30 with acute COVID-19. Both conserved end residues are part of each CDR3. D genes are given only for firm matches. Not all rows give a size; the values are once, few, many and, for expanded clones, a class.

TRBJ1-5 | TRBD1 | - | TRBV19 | CASIFTGAHNQPQHF | TGTGCCAGTATTTTCACAGGGGCTCACAATCAGCCCCAGCATTTT
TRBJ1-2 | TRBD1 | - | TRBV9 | CASSAWDRGRFDYGYTF | TGTGCCAGCAGCGCCTGGGACAGGGGGCGCTTCGACTATGGCTACACCTTC
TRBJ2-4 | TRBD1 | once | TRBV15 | CATSRDRGAKNIQYF | TGTGCCACCAGCAGGGACAGGGGGGCCAAAAACATTCAGTACTTC
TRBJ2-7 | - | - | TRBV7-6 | CASTPNLQGDYEQYF | TGTGCCAGCACCCCCAATTTGCAGGGTGACTACGAGCAGTACTTC
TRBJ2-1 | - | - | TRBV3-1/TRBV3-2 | CASSQVSNEQFF | TGTGCCAGCAGCCAAGTATCCAATGAGCAGTTCTTC
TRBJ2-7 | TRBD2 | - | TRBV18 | CASSPLRTSGRALPYEQYF | TGTGCCAGCTCACCACTTAGGACTAGCGGGAGGGCCCTTCCGTACGAGCAGTACTTC
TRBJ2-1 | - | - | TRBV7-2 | CASRGSDGYNEQFF | TGTGCCAGCAGGGGTAGCGACGGGTACAATGAGCAGTTCTTC
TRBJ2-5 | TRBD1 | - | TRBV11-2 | CASTGQGWETQYF | TGTGCCAGCACCGGACAGGGCTGGGAGACCCAGTACTTC
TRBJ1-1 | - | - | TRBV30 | CAWTRQGLNTEAFF | TGTGCCTGGACCCGTCAGGGCCTGAACACTGAAGCTTTCTTT
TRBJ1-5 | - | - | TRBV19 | CASSIEVSQPQHF | TGTGCCAGTAGTATCGAGGTTTCTCAGCCCCAGCATTTT
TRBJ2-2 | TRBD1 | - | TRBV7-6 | CASSSRTQGTGAGELFF | TGTGCCAGCAGCTCCCGAACTCAGGGGACAGGGGCCGGGGAGCTGTTTTTT
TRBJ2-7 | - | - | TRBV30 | CAWSAGDEQYF | TGTGCCTGGAGTGCTGGAGACGAGCAGTACTTC
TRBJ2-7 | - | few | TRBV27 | CASSLTGAYEQYF | TGTGCCAGCTCGCTGACAGGAGCCTACGAGCAGTACTTC
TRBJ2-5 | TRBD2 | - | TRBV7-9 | CASSLDSGRETQYF | TGTGCCAGCAGCTTAGATAGCGGGAGGGAGACCCAGTACTTC
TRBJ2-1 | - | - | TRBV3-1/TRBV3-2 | CASSQFSSVLNNEQFF | TGTGCCAGCAGCCAATTTTCTAGCGTCCTGAACAATGAGCAGTTCTTC
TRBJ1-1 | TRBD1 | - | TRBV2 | CASSPTGWTTEAFF | TGTGCCAGCTCCCCGACAGGGTGGACCACTGAAGCTTTCTTT
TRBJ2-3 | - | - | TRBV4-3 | CASSQGVSHGLNTDTQYF | TGCGCCAGCAGCCAAGGAGTGTCCCATGGACTAAACACAGATACGCAGTATTTT
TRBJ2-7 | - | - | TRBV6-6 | CASVEGGTYEQYF | TGTGCCAGCGTCGAGGGAGGTACCTACGAGCAGTACTTC
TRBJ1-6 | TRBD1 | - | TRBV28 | CASSLFPGQGNSPLHF | TGTGCCAGCAGCCTTTTCCCGGGACAGGGGAATTCACCCCTCCACTTT
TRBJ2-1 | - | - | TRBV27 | CASSLRSSYNEQFF | TGTGCCAGCAGTTTAAGGAGCTCCTACAATGAGCAGTTCTTC
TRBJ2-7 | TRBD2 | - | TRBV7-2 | CASSLTSGSYEQYF | TGTGCCAGCAGCTTAACTAGCGGGTCTTACGAGCAGTACTTC
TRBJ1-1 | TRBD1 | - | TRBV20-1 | CSASLGGTGNTEAFF | TGCAGTGCTAGTTTGGGCGGGACAGGGAACACTGAAGCTTTCTTT
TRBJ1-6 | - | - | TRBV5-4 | CASSITGHSSPLHF | TGTGCCAGCAGCATAACGGGACACTCCTCACCCCTCCACTTT
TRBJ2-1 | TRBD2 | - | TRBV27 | CASSLPEIAGAYNEQFF | TGTGCCAGCAGTTTACCCGAGATAGCGGGGGCCTACAATGAGCAGTTCTTC
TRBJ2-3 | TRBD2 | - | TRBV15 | CATSRDFRGGPGTDTQYF | TGTGCCACCAGCAGAGATTTTCGCGGGGGACCAGGGACAGATACGCAGTATTTT
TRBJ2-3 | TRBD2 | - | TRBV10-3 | CAISRAGGTDTQYF | TGTGCCATCAGTAGAGCGGGAGGCACAGATACGCAGTATTTT
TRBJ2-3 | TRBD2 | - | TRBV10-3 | CATRRTSGSTDTQYF | TGTGCCACCAGGCGGACTAGCGGGAGTACAGATACGCAGTATTTT
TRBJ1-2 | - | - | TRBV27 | CASSFGSGRAPPFYGYTF | TGTGCCAGCAGTTTTGGGTCGGGCAGGGCGCCCCCTTTCTATGGCTACACCTTC
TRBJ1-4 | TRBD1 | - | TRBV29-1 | CSVTTGEPSEKLFF | TGCAGCGTAACTACAGGGGAGCCCTCTGAAAAACTGTTTTTT
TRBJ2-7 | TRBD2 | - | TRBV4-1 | CASSQVGTSGREQYF | TGCGCCAGCAGCCAAGTCGGGACTAGCGGGAGGGAGCAGTACTTC
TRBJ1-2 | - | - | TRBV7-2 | CASSLAQINYGYTF | TGTGCCAGCAGCTTAGCACAGATAAACTATGGCTACACCTTC
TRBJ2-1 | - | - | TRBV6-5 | CASSRATGGDNEQFF | TGTGCCAGCAGTCGGGCCACAGGGGGGGACAATGAGCAGTTCTTC
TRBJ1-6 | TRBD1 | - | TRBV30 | CAWSRQGQTHSNSPLHF | TGTGCCTGGAGTCGGCAGGGACAGACTCATAGTAATTCACCCCTCCACTTT
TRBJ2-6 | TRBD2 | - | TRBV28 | CASSLLAGGPGSSGANVLTF | TGTGCCAGCAGTTTACTAGCGGGGGGACCAGGGTCCTCTGGGGCCAACGTCCTGACTTTC
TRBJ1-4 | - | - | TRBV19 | CASSNTGITNEKLFF | TGTGCCAGTAGTAATACAGGGATCACTAATGAAAAACTGTTTTTT
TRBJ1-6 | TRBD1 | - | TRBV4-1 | CASSRDSASSYNSPLHF | TGCGCCAGCAGCCGGGACAGCGCGAGCTCCTATAATTCACCCCTCCACTTT
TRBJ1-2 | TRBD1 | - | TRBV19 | CASSTGTAPWYGYTF | TGTGCCAGTAGTACCGGGACAGCCCCTTGGTATGGCTACACCTTC
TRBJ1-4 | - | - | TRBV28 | CASSSGARSTNEKLFF | TGTGCCAGCAGCTCAGGGGCTCGTTCAACTAATGAAAAACTGTTTTTT
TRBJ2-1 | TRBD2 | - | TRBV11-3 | CASSPLAGGMGAQFF | TGTGCCAGCAGCCCACTAGCGGGAGGAATGGGCGCGCAGTTCTTC
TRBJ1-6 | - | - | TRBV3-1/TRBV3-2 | CASSQERQGFSSYNSPLHF | TGTGCCAGCAGCCAAGAGCGGCAGGGATTCTCGAGTTATAATTCACCCCTCCACTTT
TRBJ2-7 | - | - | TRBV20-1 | CSARAAREQYF | TGCAGTGCTAGAGCAGCGAGAGAGCAGTACTTC